This record covers a single T cell receptor beta chain. The entry originates in a study of identical twins. TCRdb analysed the 5' RACE reads with MiXCR anew, one entry per CDR3 protein. The data show a few hundred thousand distinct CDR3 sequences, less than 9.5% seen once. Germline loops: CDR1 MNHEY, CDR2 SMNVEV (reference sequence). V lost 3 bases to trimming and J lost 0 bases, with 12 bases between them. The CDR3 spans 17 residues. These sequences were also reported in another study, on yellow fever vaccine responses in identical twins.

Material for sequencing was CD8+ T cells sorted from blood. This TCR came from a woman between 18 and 30 years old in good health. The gene calls are TRBV27 and TRBJ2-6; D is perhaps TRBD1 (6 bases). The CDR3 reads CASSFSGQFSGANVLTF. The CDR3 DNA sequence: TGTGCCAGCAGTTTTTCCGGACAGTTCTCTGGGGCCAACGTCCTGACTTTC.